This TCR beta chain was identified in a study of T cells after yellow fever vaccination. Study as a whole: The fractions with low cell numbers were processed using SMART-Seq v4 Ultra Low Input.

Template-switching 5'RACE yielded the TCR cDNA; a universal primer site and UMIs were added in the process. TCRdb re-called the 5' RACE reads through MiXCR, storing one row per CDR3 protein. The top ten hold about 19% of the sample, which has 250,000 or so distinct CDR3 sequences, approximately 3.6% seen once. Note on this clonotype: Its antigen remains unknown.

General study results and limits: Within FACS-sorted repertoires, abundant clonotypes contaminating from the bulk population could be present.

V shed 2 bases and J shed 7 bases, with 15 bases lying between them. This CDR3 is built from 15 residues. This rearrangement joins TRBV12-3 or TRBV12-4 to TRBJ1-5; D unresolved. The receptor's source is a man between 18 and 35 years old who received the YFV17D yellow fever vaccine. Sequencing used PBMCs, obtained 15 days after the yellow fever booster vaccination. The CDR3 sequence is CASSLYIGFEQPQHF. CDR3 DNA sequence: TGTGCCAGCAGTTTATACATCGGTTTCGAACAGCCCCAGCATTTT.